This T cell receptor beta chain came from a study of T cells after yellow fever vaccination. Whole-study results and caveats: Re-detected after boosting: most primary clones, around 96% of CD4 and roughly 88% of CD8.

A universal primer site and UMIs were added as TCR cDNA was made by 5'RACE template switching. TCRdb processed the 5' RACE reads anew with MiXCR; each CDR3 protein has one entry. The sample lists hundreds of thousands of distinct CDR3 sequences, 9% to 15% occurring once. Concerning this clonotype: Its antigen is still unknown.

The source of this sequence is a man aged 25 to 40 who received the YFV17D yellow fever vaccine. The sequencing used PBMCs, collected on the day of the yellow fever booster vaccination.

CDR3 in amino acids: CASSLVGGLVGSGNTIYF. CDR3 nucleotide sequence: TGTGCCAGCAGCTTAGTAGGGGGATTGGTTGGCTCTGGAAACACCATATATTTT. V gene TRBV11-2 combines with J gene TRBJ1-3; a possible D gene is TRBD1 (6 bases). Germline V lookup: CDR1 SGHAT, CDR2 FQNNGV. The CDR3 contains 18 residues. Trimming stripped 1 base from V and 0 bases from J, with 16 bases between.